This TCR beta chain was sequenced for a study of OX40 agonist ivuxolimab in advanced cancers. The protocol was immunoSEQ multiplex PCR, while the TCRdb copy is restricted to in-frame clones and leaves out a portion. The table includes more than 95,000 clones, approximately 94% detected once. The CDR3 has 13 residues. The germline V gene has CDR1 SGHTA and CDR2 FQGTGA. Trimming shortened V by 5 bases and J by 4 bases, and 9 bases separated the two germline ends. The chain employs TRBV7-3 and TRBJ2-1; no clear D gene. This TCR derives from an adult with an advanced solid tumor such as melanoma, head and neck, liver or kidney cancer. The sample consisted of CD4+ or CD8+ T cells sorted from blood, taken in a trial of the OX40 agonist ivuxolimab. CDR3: CASSPGRYNEQFF. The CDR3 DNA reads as TGTGCCAGCAGCCCGGGCCGGTACAATGAGCAGTTCTTC.